This T cell receptor beta chain was captured in a study of blood T cell repertoires in COVID-19. As for the study in general: PBMCs, B-cell-depleted T cells, or T cells were the source of the cDNA or gDNA that made up the material.

Germline CDR1 and CDR2: MNHNS and SASEGT. V was pared by 6 bases and J by 2 bases, with 10 bases between. The CDR3 is made up of 13 amino acids. As processed by the authors: How many nucleated cells were present was estimated from reference gene primer amplification. Using immunoSEQ multiplex PCR, the repertoire was profiled, and TCRdb retains in-frame clones only, with some absent. For V, J and clone size, that table is used; D and trimming come from the DNA. This table has hundreds of thousands of clones, around nine tenths appearing once. V gene TRBV6-1 combines with J gene TRBJ1-1; no reliable D call. Specimen: peripheral blood. The TCR comes from a woman between 55 and 75 years old who had recovered from COVID-19. The CDR3 protein is CASSYGENTEAFF. CDR3 sequence (DNA): TGTGCCAGCAGCTACGGGGAAAACACTGAAGCTTTCTTT.